The T cell receptor (beta chain) under discussion was sequenced for a study of CD8 T cells in Susac syndrome. Germline V gene sequence: CDR1 DFQATT, CDR2 SNEGSKA (reference sequence). V lost 3 bases, J lost 3 bases, and 9 bases lay in between. The CDR3 runs to 13 residues. Random hexamers were used to reverse transcribe the RNA input (about 0.5 to 1 ug). Amplification of TCR beta CDR3 spanned 54 Vbeta and 13 Jbeta via immunoSEQ multiplex PCR. MiXCR, run by TCRdb on the immunoSEQ multiplex PCR reads, gives a single entry per CDR3 protein. There are 95,000 to 150,000 distinct CDR3 sequences in the sample; approximately 93% occur only once, and roughly 0.32% lies in the top ten. CD8+ and CD4+ blood T cells underwent TCR beta sequencing.

This sequence was found in a human donor with multiple sclerosis. Material for sequencing was CD8+ T cells from PBMCs. This rearrangement joins TRBV20-1 to TRBJ2-1; D is uncertain. CDR3 sequence reads: CSARYPNYNEQFF. CDR3 nucleotide sequence: TGCAGTGCTAGGTACCCGAACTACAATGAGCAGTTCTTC.